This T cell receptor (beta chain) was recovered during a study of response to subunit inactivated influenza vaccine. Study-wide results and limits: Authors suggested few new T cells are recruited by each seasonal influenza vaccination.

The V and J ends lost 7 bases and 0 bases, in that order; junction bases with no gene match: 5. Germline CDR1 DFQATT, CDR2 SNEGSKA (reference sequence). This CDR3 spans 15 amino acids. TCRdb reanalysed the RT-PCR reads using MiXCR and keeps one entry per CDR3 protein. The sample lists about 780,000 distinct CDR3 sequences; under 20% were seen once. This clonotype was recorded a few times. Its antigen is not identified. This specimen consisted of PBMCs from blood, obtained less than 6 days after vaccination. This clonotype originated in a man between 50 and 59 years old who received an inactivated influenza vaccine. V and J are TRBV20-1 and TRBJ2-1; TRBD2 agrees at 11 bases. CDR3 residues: CSGSGGGSSYNEQFF. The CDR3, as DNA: TGCAGTGGTAGCGGGGGGGGAAGCTCCTACAATGAGCAGTTCTTC.